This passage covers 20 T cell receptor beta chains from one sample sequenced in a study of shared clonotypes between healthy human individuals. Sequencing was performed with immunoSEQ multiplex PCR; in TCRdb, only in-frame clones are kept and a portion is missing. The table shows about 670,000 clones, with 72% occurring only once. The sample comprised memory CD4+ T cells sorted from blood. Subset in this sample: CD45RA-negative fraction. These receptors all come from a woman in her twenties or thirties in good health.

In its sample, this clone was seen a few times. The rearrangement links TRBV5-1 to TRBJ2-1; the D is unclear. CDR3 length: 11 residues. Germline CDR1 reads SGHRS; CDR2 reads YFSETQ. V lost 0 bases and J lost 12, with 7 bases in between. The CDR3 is CASSLEGGQFF. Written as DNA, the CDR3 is TGCGCCAGCAGCTTGGAGGGCGGGCAGTTCTTC.

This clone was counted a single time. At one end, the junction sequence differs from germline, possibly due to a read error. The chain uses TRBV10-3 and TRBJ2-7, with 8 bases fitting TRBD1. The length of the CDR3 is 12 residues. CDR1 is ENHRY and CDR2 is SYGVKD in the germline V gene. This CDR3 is CAISEQGDRPHF. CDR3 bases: TGTGCCATCAGTGAACAGGGGGACAGACCTCACTTC.

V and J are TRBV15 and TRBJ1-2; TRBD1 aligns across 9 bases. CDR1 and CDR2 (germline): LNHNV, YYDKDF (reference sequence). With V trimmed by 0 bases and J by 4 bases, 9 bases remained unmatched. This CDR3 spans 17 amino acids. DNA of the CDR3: TGTGCCACCAGCAGAGATGGGACAGGGACTTTGGGCTATGGCTACACCTTC. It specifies CATSRDGTGTLGYGYTF. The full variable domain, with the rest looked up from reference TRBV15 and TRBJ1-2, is DAMVIQNPRYQVTQFGKPVTLSCSQTLNHNVMYWYQQKSSQAPKLLFHYYDKDFNNEADTPDNFQSRRPNTSFCFLDIRSPGLGDTAMYLCATSRDGTGTLGYGYTFGSGTRLTVV.

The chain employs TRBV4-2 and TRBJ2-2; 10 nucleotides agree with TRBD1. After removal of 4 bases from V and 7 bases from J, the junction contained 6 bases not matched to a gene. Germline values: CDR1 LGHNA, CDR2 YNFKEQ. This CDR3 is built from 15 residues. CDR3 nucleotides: TGTGCCAGCAGCCCCGGGACAGGGGCCTTCGGGGAGCTGTTTTTT. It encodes CASSPGTGAFGELFF.

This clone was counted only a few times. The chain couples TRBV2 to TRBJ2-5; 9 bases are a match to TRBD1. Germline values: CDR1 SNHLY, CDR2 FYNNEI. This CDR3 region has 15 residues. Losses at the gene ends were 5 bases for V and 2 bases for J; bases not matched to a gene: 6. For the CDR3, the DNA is TGTGCCAGCAGTAAAGAGGGACAGGGTCAAGAGACCCAGTACTTC. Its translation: CASSKEGQGQETQYF. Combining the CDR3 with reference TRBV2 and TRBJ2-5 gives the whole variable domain EPEVTQTPSHQVTQMGQEVILRCVPISNHLYFYWYRQILGQKVEFLVSFYNNEISEKSEIFDDQFSVERPDGSNFTLKIRSTKLEDSAMYFCASSKEGQGQETQYFGPGTRLLVL.

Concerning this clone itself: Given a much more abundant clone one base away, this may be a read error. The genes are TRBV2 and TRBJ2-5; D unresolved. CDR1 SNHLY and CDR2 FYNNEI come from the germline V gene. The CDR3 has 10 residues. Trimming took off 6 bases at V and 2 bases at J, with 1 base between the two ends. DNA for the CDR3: TGTGCCAGCAGGCAAGAGACCCAGTACTTC. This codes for CASRQETQYF.

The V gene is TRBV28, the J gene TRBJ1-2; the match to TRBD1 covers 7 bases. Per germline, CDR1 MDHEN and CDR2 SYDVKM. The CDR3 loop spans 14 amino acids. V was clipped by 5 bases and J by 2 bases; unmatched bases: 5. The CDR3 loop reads CASSRETGNYGYTF. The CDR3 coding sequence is TGTGCCAGCAGTCGCGAGACAGGGAACTATGGCTACACCTTC.

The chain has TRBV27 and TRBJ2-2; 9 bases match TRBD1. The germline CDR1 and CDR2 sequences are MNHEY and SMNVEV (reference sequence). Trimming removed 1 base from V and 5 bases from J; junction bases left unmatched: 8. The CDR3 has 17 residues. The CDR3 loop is CASSLYLTGGRTGELFF. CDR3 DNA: TGTGCCAGCAGTTTATACTTGACAGGGGGAAGGACCGGGGAGCTGTTTTTT.

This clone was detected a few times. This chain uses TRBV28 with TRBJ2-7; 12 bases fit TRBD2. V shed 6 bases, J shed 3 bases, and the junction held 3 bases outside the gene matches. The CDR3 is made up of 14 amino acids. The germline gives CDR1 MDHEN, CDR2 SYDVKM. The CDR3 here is CASRPTSGSYEQYF. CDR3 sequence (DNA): TGTGCCAGCAGGCCGACTAGCGGGAGCTACGAGCAGTACTTC.

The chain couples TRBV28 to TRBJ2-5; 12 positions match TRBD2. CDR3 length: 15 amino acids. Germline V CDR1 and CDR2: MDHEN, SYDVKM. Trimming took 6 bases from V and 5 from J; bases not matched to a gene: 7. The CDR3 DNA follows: TGTGCCAGCAGCCCTAGCGGGAGGGCCCGGGAGACCCAGTACTTC. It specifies CASSPSGRARETQYF.

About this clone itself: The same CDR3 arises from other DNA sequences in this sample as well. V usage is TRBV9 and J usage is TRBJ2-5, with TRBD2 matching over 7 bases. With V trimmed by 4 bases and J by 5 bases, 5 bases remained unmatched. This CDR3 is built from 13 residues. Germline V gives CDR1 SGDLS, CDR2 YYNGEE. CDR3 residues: CASSPRGGETQYF. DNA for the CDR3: TGTGCCAGCAGCCCACGGGGAGGGGAGACCCAGTACTTC.

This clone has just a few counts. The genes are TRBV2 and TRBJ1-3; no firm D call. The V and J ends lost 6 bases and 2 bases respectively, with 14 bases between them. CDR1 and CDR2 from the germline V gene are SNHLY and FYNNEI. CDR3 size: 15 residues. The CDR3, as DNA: TGTGCCAGCAGCGTACATGAGGCCCCTGGAAACACCATATATTTT. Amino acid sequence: CASSVHEAPGNTIYF.

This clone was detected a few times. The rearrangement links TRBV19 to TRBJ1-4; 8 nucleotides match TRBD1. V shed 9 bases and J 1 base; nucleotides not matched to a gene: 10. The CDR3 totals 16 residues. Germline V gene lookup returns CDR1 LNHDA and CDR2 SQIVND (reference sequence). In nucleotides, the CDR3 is TGTGCCAGCTCCCCCGGACAGGGAGGAACTAATGAAAAACTGTTTTTT. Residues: CASSPGQGGTNEKLFF.

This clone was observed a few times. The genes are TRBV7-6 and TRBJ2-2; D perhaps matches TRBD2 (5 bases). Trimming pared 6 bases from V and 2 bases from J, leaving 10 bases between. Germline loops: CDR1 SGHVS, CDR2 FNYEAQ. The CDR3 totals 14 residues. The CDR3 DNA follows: TGTGCCAGCAGACTAGAGAGTAACACCGGGGAGCTGTTTTTT. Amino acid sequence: CASRLESNTGELFF.

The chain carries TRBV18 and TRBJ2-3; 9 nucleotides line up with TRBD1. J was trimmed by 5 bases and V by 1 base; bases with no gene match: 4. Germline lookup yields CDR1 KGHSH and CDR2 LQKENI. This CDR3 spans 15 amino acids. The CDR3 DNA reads TGTGCCAGCTCACCACGGGACAGGGTGAGAGATACGCAGTATTTT. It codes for CASSPRDRVRDTQYF.

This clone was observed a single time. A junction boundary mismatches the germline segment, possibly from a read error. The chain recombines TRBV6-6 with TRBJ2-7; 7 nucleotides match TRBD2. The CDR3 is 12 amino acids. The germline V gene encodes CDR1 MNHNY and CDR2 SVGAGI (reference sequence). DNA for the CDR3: TGTGCCAGCAGTCCAAGGGGACTACTAGTTCATTTC. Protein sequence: CASSPRGLLVHF.

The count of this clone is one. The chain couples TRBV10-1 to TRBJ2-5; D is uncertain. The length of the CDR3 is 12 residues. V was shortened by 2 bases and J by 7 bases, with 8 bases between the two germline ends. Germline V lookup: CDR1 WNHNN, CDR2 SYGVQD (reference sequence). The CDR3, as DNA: TGCGCCAGCAGTGAGCCGGAACTGACCCAGTACTTC. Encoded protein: CASSEPELTQYF.

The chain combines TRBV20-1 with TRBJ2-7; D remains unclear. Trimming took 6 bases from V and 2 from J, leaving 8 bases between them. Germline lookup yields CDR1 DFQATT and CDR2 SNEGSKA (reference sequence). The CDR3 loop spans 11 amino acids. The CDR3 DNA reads TGCAGTGCCGCGTCGACCTACGAGCAGTACTTC. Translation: CSAASTYEQYF.

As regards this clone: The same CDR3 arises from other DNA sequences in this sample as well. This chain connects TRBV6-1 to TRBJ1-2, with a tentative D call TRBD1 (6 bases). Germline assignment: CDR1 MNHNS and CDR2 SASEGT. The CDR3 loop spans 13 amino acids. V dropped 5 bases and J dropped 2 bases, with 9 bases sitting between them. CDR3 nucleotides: TGTGCCAGCAGTTCACAGGGCAACTATGGCTACACCTTC. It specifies CASSSQGNYGYTF.

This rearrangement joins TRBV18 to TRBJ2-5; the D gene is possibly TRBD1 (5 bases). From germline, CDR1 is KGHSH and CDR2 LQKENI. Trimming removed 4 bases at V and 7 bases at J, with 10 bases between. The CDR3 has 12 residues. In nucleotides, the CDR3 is TGTGCCAGCTCACAGGGGATGGGGACCCAGTACTTC. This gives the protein CASSQGMGTQYF. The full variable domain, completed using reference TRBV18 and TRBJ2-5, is NAGVMQNPRHLVRRRGQEARLRCSPMKGHSHVYWYRQLPEEGLKFMVYLQKENIIDESGMPKERFSAEFPKEGPSILRIQQVVRGDSAAYFCASSQGMGTQYFGPGTRLLVL.